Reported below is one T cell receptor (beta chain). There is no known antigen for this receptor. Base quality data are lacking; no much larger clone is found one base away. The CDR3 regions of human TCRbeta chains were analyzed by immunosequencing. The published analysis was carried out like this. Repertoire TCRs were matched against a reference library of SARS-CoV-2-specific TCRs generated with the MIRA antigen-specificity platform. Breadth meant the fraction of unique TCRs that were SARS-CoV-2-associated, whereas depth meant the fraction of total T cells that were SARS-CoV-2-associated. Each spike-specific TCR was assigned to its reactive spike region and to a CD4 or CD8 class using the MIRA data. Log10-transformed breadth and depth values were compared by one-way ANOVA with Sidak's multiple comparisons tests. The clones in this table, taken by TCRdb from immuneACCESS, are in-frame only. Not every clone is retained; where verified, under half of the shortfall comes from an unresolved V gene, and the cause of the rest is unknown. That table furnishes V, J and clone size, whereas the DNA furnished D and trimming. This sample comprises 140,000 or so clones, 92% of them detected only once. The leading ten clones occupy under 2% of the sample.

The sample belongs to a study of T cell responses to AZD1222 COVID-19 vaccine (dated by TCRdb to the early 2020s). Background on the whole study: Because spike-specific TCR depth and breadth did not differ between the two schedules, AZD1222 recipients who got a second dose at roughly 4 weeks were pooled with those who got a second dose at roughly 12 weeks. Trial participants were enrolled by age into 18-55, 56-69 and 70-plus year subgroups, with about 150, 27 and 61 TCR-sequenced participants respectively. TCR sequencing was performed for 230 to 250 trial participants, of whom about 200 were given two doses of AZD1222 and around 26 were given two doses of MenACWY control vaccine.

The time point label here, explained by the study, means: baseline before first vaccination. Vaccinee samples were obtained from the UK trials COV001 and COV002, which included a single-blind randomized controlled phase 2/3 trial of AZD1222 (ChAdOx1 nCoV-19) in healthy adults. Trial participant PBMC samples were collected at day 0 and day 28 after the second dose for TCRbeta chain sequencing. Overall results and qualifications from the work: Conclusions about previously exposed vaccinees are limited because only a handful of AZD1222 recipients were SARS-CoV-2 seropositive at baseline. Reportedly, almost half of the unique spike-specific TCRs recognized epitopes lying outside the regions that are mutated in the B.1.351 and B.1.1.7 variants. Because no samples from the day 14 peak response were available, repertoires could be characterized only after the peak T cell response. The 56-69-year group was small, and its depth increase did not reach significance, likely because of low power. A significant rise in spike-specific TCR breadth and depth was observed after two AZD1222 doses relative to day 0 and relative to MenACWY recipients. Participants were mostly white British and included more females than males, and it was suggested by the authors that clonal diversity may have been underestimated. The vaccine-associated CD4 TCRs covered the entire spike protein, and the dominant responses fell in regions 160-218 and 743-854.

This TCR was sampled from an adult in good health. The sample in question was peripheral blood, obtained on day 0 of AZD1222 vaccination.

The CDR3 sequence is CASSLVAPTGTGGSYEQYF. The DNA reads as follows: TGTGCCAGCAGCTTAGTTGCCCCTACCGGGACAGGGGGAAGCTACGAGCAGTACTTC. This chain is built from TRBV7-2 and TRBJ2-7; 11 bases in the junction line up with TRBD1. From a lookup of the germline V gene, CDR1 and CDR2 are SGHTA and FQGNSA. The CDR3 spans 19 residues, from the cysteine through the phenylalanine. Only the CDR3 DNA stays, 57 bases, in frame from base 1. Here V drops 1 base and J drops 3 bases, and the junction holds 14 bases not matched to any gene.